This paragraph covers one TCR beta chain sequence. Its cognate antigen has yet to be identified. Base qualities were left out, and no much larger clone turns up one base away. In the prospective study, participants were about 18 to 100 years old, resided in approximately 22 geographic areas of the United States, and were enrolled through a virtual design. Cohort assignment in the prospective study relied on participant-reported clinical history from a screening survey and a study questionnaire. Exposed participants had been in contact, within 2 weeks of entering the study, with a person who had a PCR-confirmed or clinician-diagnosed case of COVID-19. Mobile phlebotomists in the prospective study collected whole blood, serum and a nasopharyngeal or oropharyngeal swab from every participant. Prospective study participants could optionally give additional blood draws and questionnaires over an approximately 2-month period. Before DNA extraction, blood samples from the prospective study were shipped at room temperature or frozen.

The immunoSEQ Assay, a bias-controlled multiplex PCR, was used to amplify TCRbeta CDR3 regions from genomic DNA. Processing in the source paper ran as follows. Nucleated cell counts per sample were estimated from amplification of reference gene primers within the assay. To quantify the absolute abundance of each unique TCRbeta CDR3 rearrangement, sequence reads were collapsed and filtered. For each sample, productive Simpson clonality was calculated as the square root of Simpson's diversity index across productive rearrangements. TCRdb's version of the immuneACCESS table is confined to in-frame rearrangements and falls short of the full clone set. An unresolved V gene accounts for under half of the shortfall where checked; the remainder is of unknown origin. V, J and clone size derive from that table, while D and trimming were established from the DNA sequence. The sample contains about 320,000 clones, 85% of them found a single time. The ten largest account for under 2% of the sample.

This sample stems from a study of blood T cell repertoires in COVID-19 (dated by TCRdb to 2018 to 2020). Describing the broader study: The collaborator samples originated in the United States, Italy and Spain and spanned the acute and convalescent phases of COVID-19. The prospective study material was composed of cDNA or gDNA derived from T cells, B-cell-depleted T cells, or PBMCs. Subjects who had been exposed to COVID-19, were actively infected with it, or had recovered from it provided the deeply sampled blood TCRbeta repertoires that made up the dataset. The repertoires were released in a freely available public database intended as a resource for research on the immune response to SARS-CoV-2. Samples were obtained from the ongoing ImmuneRACE study (first 160 participants) and from 1,200 or so subjects provided by 6 global collaborators. A de-identified subject ID, COVID-19 status, age in years and sex were almost always included in the sample metadata. Where available, HLA class I and class II types were taken from metadata supplied by the sample provider and were not determined by assay-based typing.

What the research found in general, with its limitations: The amount of clinical and demographic metadata varied by source and participant and was provided uncurated.

The germline V gene specifies MNHEY as CDR1 and SVGAGI as CDR2. After removal of 6 bases from V and 7 bases from J, the junction retains 8 bases not matched to a gene. The CDR3 sequence holds 13 residues, the cysteine and phenylalanine included. The DNA shown is the 39-base CDR3, in frame from base 1. The chain links TRBV6-5 with TRBJ1-2, with TRBD1 identical over 7 junction bases. The TCR sequence derives from a woman aged 25 to 45 who had been exposed to COVID-19. The sequenced sample consisted of PBMCs or T cells enriched from blood (not recorded which). In nucleotide form, the sequence is TGTGCCAGCAGCGGACAGGTGGCTGCTGGCTACACCTTC. Its coded protein is CASSGQVAAGYTF.